The source of this TCR beta chain is a study of a mutant IDH1 vaccine in newly diagnosed glioma. Overall study context: Initiation of the vaccine course occurred 4-6 weeks after radiotherapy alone, or alongside temozolomide cycles.

Germline trimming cut 3 bases from V and 7 bases from J; bases unmatched to any gene: 8. Germline-derived CDR1 and CDR2 are LNHDA and SQIVND (reference sequence). This CDR3 is built from 15 residues. As for this clone: Antigen unknown.

The time point is: week 35, safety follow-up. In every dose of vaccine, 300 ug of mutant IDH1 20-mer peptide was given alongside topical imiquimod. Assay: immunoSEQ multiplex PCR; the TCRdb copy retains only in-frame clones and omits some. Here the sample spans nearly 55,000 clones, under 90% being singletons. The chain employs TRBV19 and TRBJ2-1; 8 bases are a match to TRBD2. The sequenced sample was PBMCs, obtained from a glioma patient whose treatment included an IDH1 peptide vaccine. The sequence derives from a woman between 18 and 30 years old with glioma. CDR3 nucleotides: TGTGCCAGTAGTATGGGTCTAGCGGGCATGAATGAGCAGTTCTTC. This translates into CASSMGLAGMNEQFF.